This TCR beta chain was captured in a study of blood T cell repertoires in COVID-19. Clones were read by immunoSEQ multiplex PCR, and TCRdb kept only the in-frame ones, dropping some. In the table there are approximately 90,000 clones, around 86% of which are singletons. V shed 6 bases and J shed 0 bases, with 11 bases lying between them. Germline CDR1 reads MNHEY; CDR2 reads SVGAGI. This CDR3 is built from 15 residues. Sequenced: peripheral blood. The source of this sequence is a woman older than 75 with acute or convalescent COVID-19. The chain joins TRBV6-5 to TRBJ2-2, with a tentative D call TRBD2 (5 bases). The DNA of the CDR3 is TGTGCCAGCAGCTTCCGGGGTCCGAACACCGGGGAGCTGTTTTTT. Encoded protein: CASSFRGPNTGELFF.